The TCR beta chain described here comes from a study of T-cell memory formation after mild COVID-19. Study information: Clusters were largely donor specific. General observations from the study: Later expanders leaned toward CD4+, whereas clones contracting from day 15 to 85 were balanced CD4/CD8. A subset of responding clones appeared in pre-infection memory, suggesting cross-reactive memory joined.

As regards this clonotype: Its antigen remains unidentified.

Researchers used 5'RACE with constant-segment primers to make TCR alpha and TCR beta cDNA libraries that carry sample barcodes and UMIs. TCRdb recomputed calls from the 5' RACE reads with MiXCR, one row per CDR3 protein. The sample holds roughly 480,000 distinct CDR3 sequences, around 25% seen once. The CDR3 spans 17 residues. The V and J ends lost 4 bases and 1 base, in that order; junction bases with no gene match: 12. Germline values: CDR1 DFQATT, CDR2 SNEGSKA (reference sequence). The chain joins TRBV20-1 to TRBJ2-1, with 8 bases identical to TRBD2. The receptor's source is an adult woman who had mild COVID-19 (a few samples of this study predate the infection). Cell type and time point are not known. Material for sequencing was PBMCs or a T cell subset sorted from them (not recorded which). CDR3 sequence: CSATKNPLAESYNEQFF. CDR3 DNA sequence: TGCAGTGCTACGAAGAACCCACTAGCGGAGTCCTACAATGAGCAGTTCTTC.